One and the same sample provided the 26 T cell receptor beta chains below, sequenced in a study of control samples from healthy donors and cancer patients. The repertoire was sequenced with immunoSEQ multiplex PCR; TCRdb's copy has only in-frame clones and lacks some. The sample lists some 82,000 clones, more than 75% occurring once. Sequenced sample: blood. These receptors were collected from a man aged 50-59 years in good health.

This sequence joins TRBV2 and TRBJ1-2; D is ambiguous. There are 12 residues in the CDR3. The V end was cut by 6 bases, the J end by 1 base, with 6 bases between. Germline CDR1 is SNHLY and CDR2 is FYNNEI. CDR3 sequence (DNA): TGTGCCAGCAGGGCCGTTAACTATGGCTACACCTTC. Its translation is CASRAVNYGYTF.

The CDR3 is CASSVGDSGYGYTF. CDR3 DNA: TGTGCCAGCAGCGTAGGGGACAGTGGCTATGGCTACACCTTC. The chain links TRBV9 to TRBJ1-2; 7 bases are shared with TRBD1. From germline, CDR1 is SGDLS and CDR2 YYNGEE. The CDR3 is 14 amino acids. The V segment lost 0 bases and the J segment 4 bases; nucleotides outside the gene matches: 3.

The rearrangement links TRBV7-2 to TRBJ1-5; 8 bases fit TRBD1. The CDR3 totals 13 residues. Germline CDR1 reads SGHTA; CDR2 reads FQGNSA. With V trimmed by 5 bases and J by 7 bases, 4 bases remained unmatched. This CDR3 reads CASSQGQGQPQHF. DNA of the CDR3: TGTGCCAGCAGCCAAGGACAGGGACAGCCCCAGCATTTT.

The V gene is TRBV24-1, the J gene TRBJ2-6; D call uncertain. The V gene's germline CDR1 is KGHDR and CDR2 SFDVKD. This CDR3 has 14 amino acids. V was clipped by 10 bases and J by 0 bases, with 9 bases between them. The CDR3 region is CATSPRSGANVLTF. CDR3 DNA sequence: TGTGCCACTTCCCCCCGCTCTGGGGCCAACGTCCTGACTTTC.

The J gene is TRBJ2-7, the V gene TRBV5-1; 10 bases align to TRBD2. V gave up 4 bases and J gave up 1 base; unmatched junction bases: 2. CDR1 is SGHRS, CDR2 YFSETQ, per germline. There are 14 residues in the CDR3. CDR3 amino acids: CASSRTSGSYEQYV. The CDR3 DNA reads TGCGCCAGCAGCCGGACTAGCGGTTCCTACGAGCAGTACGTC.

The chain recombines TRBV30 with TRBJ1-3; 10 nucleotides match TRBD1. This CDR3 has 14 amino acids. V dropped 4 bases and J dropped 8; count of bases not matched to a gene: 8. Germline CDR1 reads GTSNPN; CDR2 reads SVGIG (reference sequence). CDR3 residues: CAWNQGTGDYTIYF. The CDR3 bases are TGTGCCTGGAACCAAGGGACAGGGGATTACACCATATATTTT.

V gene TRBV15 combines with J gene TRBJ1-1, with unresolved D. The CDR3 sequence is 16 residues long. Germline CDR1 and CDR2: LNHNV and YYDKDF (reference sequence). The germline V and J ends were trimmed by 0 bases and 6 bases, with 17 bases remaining between them. The CDR3 loop reads CATSRDLPDSGAEAFF. CDR3 DNA: TGTGCCACCAGCAGAGATTTGCCCGATTCGGGCGCTGAAGCTTTCTTT.

The gene calls are TRBV24-1 and TRBJ1-3; no definite D call. V was cut by 5 bases and J by 4 bases, with 5 bases left in between. Germline V CDR1 and CDR2: KGHDR, SFDVKD. The CDR3 is 12 residues long. In DNA, the CDR3 is TGTGCCACCAGTGGAGACGGAAACACCATATATTTT. As protein: CATSGDGNTIYF.

This clone has only a few counts. The CDR3 protein is CASSEEGAGPQHF. The CDR3 DNA follows: TGCGCCAGCAGTGAGGAGGGGGCCGGGCCCCAGCATTTT. The J gene is TRBJ1-5, the V gene TRBV10-1; 7 nucleotides agree with TRBD1. The CDR3 runs 13 residues. Germline trimming cut 2 bases from V and 9 bases from J; bases unmatched to any gene: 4. Germline V gene lookup returns CDR1 WNHNN and CDR2 SYGVQD (reference sequence).

The chain recombines TRBV7-9 with TRBJ1-3, with TRBD1 matching 7 bases. This CDR3 spans 17 amino acids. V trimming: 5 bases; J trimming: 5 bases; junction bases outside the gene matches: 15. In germline, CDR1 is SEHNR, CDR2 FQNEAQ (reference sequence). CDR3 in amino acids: CASSPGVGDSWRNTIYF. CDR3 coding DNA: TGTGCCAGCAGCCCGGGAGTTGGGGACAGCTGGAGAAACACCATATATTTT.

The chain couples TRBV6-6 to TRBJ2-5; D unresolved. CDR3 length: 12 amino acids. CDR1 is MNHNY and CDR2 is SVGAGI in the germline V gene (reference sequence). V gave up 4 bases and J gave up 1 base, with 4 bases separating them. In DNA, the CDR3 is TGTGCCAGCAGTTTTGGCCAAGAGACCCAGTACTTC. This gives the protein CASSFGQETQYF.

V and J are TRBV3-1 (or the pseudogene TRBV3-2) and TRBJ2-7; 11 nucleotides line up with TRBD2. CDR3 length: 15 residues. CDR1 is LGHDT and CDR2 is YNNKEL in the germline V gene (reference sequence). V dropped 7 bases and J dropped 1; count of bases not matched to a gene: 6. CDR3 DNA sequence: TGTGCCAGCAAGCCCGCTAGCGGGGGGTCCTACGAGCAGTACTTC. Protein product: CASKPASGGSYEQYF.

This clone was seen only once. The chain joins TRBV19 to TRBJ1-5; 7 positions match TRBD1. V dropped 6 bases and J dropped 5; count of bases not matched to a gene: 7. CDR1 LNHDA and CDR2 SQIVND come from the germline V gene (reference sequence). The CDR3 spans 14 residues. The CDR3 DNA sequence: TGTGCCAGTAGCCCGGGACAGAGATATCAGCCCCAGCATTTT. Encoded protein: CASSPGQRYQPQHF.

J is TRBJ2-2 and V is TRBV11-3; 8 bases map to TRBD2. Germline V CDR1 and CDR2: SGHNT, YENEEA. The V and J ends lost 0 bases and 4 bases, in that order; junction bases with no gene match: 4. The CDR3 totals 16 residues. DNA for the CDR3: TGTGCCAGCAGCTTAGAGCCTAGCGGGTTCACCGGGGAGCTGTTTTTT. This gives the protein CASSLEPSGFTGELFF. The whole variable domain, filled in from reference TRBV11-3 and TRBJ2-2, reads EAGVVQSPRYKIIEKKQPVAFWCNPISGHNTLYWYLQNLGQGPELLIRYENEEAVDDSQLPKDRFSAERLKGVDSTLKIQPAELGDSAVYLCASSLEPSGFTGELFFGEGSRLTVL.

V is TRBV2 and J is TRBJ1-1; 7 bases fit TRBD1. Germline trimming cut 6 bases from V and 3 bases from J; bases unmatched to any gene: 7. CDR1 and CDR2 (germline): SNHLY, FYNNEI. There are 14 residues in the CDR3. The CDR3 loop reads CASRLRGQDTEAFF. The CDR3 DNA follows: TGTGCCAGCAGACTGAGGGGGCAGGACACTGAAGCTTTCTTT. The full variable domain, its missing parts supplied by reference TRBV2 and TRBJ1-1, is EPEVTQTPSHQVTQMGQEVILRCVPISNHLYFYWYRQILGQKVEFLVSFYNNEISEKSEIFDDQFSVERPDGSNFTLKIRSTKLEDSAMYFCASRLRGQDTEAFFGQGTRLTVV.

The genes are TRBV2 and TRBJ1-5, with D perhaps TRBD1 (5 bases). CDR1 and CDR2 (germline): SNHLY, FYNNEI. This CDR3 has 15 amino acids. The ends were cut back, 0 bases at V and 0 bases at J, with 6 bases in the middle. The CDR3 DNA follows: TGTGCCAGCAGTGAAGCGGGGGGTAGCAATCAGCCCCAGCATTTT. Amino acid sequence: CASSEAGGSNQPQHF.

This chain connects TRBV11-3 to TRBJ2-7; TRBD1 matches at 7 bases. CDR1 SGHNT and CDR2 YENEEA come from the germline V gene. The CDR3 totals 13 residues. J was trimmed by 1 base and V by 5 bases; bases with no gene match: 2. The CDR3 DNA sequence: TGTGCCAGCAGCCCGGGACAGTCCTACGAGCAGTACTTC. This codes for CASSPGQSYEQYF.

V is TRBV5-1 and J is TRBJ2-7; perhaps D is TRBD1 or TRBD2 (5 bases each). The germline gives CDR1 SGHRS, CDR2 YFSETQ. This CDR3 is built from 15 residues. The V gene lost 4 bases and the J gene lost 3 bases, with 17 bases spanning the gap. CDR3 in amino acids: CASSLPATRGYEQYF. The CDR3 DNA follows: TGCGCCAGCAGCCTACCGGCTACTAGGGGCTACGAGCAGTACTTC. Supplemented by reference TRBV5-1 and TRBJ2-7, the full variable domain reads KAGVTQTPRYLIKTRGQQVTLSCSPISGHRSVSWYQQTPGQGLQFLFEYFSETQRNKGNFPGRFSGRQFSNSRSEMNVSTLELGDSALYLCASSLPATRGYEQYFGPGTRLTVT.

The chain couples TRBV27 to TRBJ1-6, with 7 bases aligning to TRBD1. Germline CDR1 is MNHEY and CDR2 is SMNVEV (reference sequence). This CDR3 is 16 amino acids long. V lost 8 bases, J lost 5 bases, and 12 bases stayed unmatched. The CDR3, as DNA: TGTGCCAGCGCAGGATCAAAGACAGGGAATAATTCACCCCTCCACTTT. Protein sequence: CASAGSKTGNNSPLHF.

The chain carries TRBV14 and TRBJ1-2, with D unclear. The germline CDR1 and CDR2 sequences are SGHDN and FVKESK. V was trimmed by 0 bases and J by 3 bases, leaving 11 bases between them. The CDR3 spans 15 residues. The CDR3 is CASSQDSRHYYGYTF. The CDR3 coding sequence is TGTGCCAGCAGCCAAGATTCCAGACACTACTATGGCTACACCTTC.

This clone was counted between two and nine times. The chain carries TRBV7-8 and TRBJ1-2; 8 bases are a match to TRBD1. Germline V gives CDR1 SGHVS, CDR2 FQNEAQ. The length of the CDR3 is 13 residues. Germline trimming cut 5 bases from V and 8 bases from J; bases unmatched to any gene: 7. The CDR3 bases are TGTGCCAGCAGCCTAGACAGGGGCTCGGGCTACACCTTC. It codes for CASSLDRGSGYTF.

This chain links TRBV5-1 with TRBJ2-1; 11 positions agree with TRBD2. J lost 7 bases, V lost 4 bases, and 7 bases had no gene match. Germline lookup yields CDR1 SGHRS and CDR2 YFSETQ. The CDR3 contains 15 residues. The CDR3 DNA reads TGCGCCAGCAGCCGACCGGGACTAGCGGTGAATGAGCAGTTCTTC. The encoded protein is CASSRPGLAVNEQFF. Using reference TRBV5-1 and TRBJ2-1 for the parts outside the CDR3, the full variable domain is KAGVTQTPRYLIKTRGQQVTLSCSPISGHRSVSWYQQTPGQGLQFLFEYFSETQRNKGNFPGRFSGRQFSNSRSEMNVSTLELGDSALYLCASSRPGLAVNEQFFGPGTRLTVL.

The chain employs TRBV4-1 and TRBJ1-1; TRBD1 agrees at 8 bases. This CDR3 is 14 amino acids long. Germline V gene lookup returns CDR1 MGHRA and CDR2 YSYEKL. V was pared by 7 bases and J by 3 bases, with 7 bases of the junction left unmatched. CDR3 sequence reads: CASTRQGPHTEAFF. The DNA of the CDR3 is TGCGCCAGCACCAGACAGGGGCCCCACACTGAAGCTTTCTTT.

V is TRBV6-5 and J is TRBJ1-4; D is unclear. Germline values: CDR1 MNHEY, CDR2 SVGAGI. CDR3 size: 14 residues. V was shortened by 1 base and J by 0 bases, with 3 bases between the two germline ends. This CDR3 is CASSYFATNEKLFF. The DNA of the CDR3 is TGTGCCAGCAGTTACTTTGCAACTAATGAAAAACTGTTTTTT.

This chain connects TRBV4-2 to TRBJ2-1, with D unclear. V lost 0 bases and J 10 bases, leaving 25 bases between the germline ends. Germline V gene data show CDR1 as LGHNA and CDR2 as YNFKEQ. The CDR3 runs to 18 residues. The CDR3 DNA sequence: TGTGCCAGCAGCCAAGATTTGAGTCTCTTTACAGCTAACGGGGAGCAGTTCTTC. Its protein product is CASSQDLSLFTANGEQFF.

This chain connects TRBV6-5 to TRBJ2-1; D gene uncertain. Per germline, CDR1 MNHEY and CDR2 SVGAGI. The CDR3 totals 13 residues. V shed 0 bases and J shed 9 bases, with 9 bases lying between them. The CDR3 nucleotides are TGTGCCAGCAGTTACTCCGACGTGAGTGAGCAGTTCTTC. Translation gives CASSYSDVSEQFF.